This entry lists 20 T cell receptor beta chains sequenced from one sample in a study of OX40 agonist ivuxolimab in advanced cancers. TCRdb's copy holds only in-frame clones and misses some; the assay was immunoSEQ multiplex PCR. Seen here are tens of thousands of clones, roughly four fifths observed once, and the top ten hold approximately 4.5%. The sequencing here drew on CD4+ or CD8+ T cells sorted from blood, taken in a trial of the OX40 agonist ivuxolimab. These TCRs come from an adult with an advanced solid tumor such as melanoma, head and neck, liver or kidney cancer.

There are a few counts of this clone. The CDR3 reads CASSWGDRGNEQFF. The CDR3, as DNA: TGTGCCAGCAGCTGGGGGGACAGGGGGAATGAGCAGTTCTTC. The chain has TRBV11-2 and TRBJ2-1; 11 bases line up with TRBD1. CDR3 length equals 14 residues. Germline V gene sequence: CDR1 SGHAT, CDR2 FQNNGV. With V trimmed by 4 bases and J by 7 bases, 3 bases remained unmatched. Complete variable domain (other parts from reference TRBV11-2 and TRBJ2-1): EAGVAQSPRYKIIEKRQSVAFWCNPISGHATLYWYQQILGQGPKLLIQFQNNGVVDDSQLPKDRFSAERLKGVDSTLKIQPAKLEDSAVYLCASSWGDRGNEQFFGPGTRLTVL.

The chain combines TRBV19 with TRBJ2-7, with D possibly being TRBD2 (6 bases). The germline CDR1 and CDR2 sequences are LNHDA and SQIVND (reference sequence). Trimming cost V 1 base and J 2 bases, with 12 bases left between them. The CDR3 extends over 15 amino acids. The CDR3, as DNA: TGTGCCAGTAGTATAGGTGCGGGGCCGACCTACGAGCAGTACTTC. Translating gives CASSIGAGPTYEQYF.

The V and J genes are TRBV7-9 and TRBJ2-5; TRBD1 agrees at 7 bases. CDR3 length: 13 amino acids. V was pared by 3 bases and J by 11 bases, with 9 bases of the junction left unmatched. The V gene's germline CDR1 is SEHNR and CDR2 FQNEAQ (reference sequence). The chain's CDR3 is CASSLTGPSEQYF. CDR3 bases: TGTGCCAGCAGCTTGACAGGGCCTTCGGAGCAGTACTTC.

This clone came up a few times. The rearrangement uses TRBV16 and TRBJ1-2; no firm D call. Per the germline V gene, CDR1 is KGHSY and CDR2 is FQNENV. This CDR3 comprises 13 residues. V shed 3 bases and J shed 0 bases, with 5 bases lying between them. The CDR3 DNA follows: TGTGCCAGCAGCCAGGAACCTAACTATGGCTACACCTTC. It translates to CASSQEPNYGYTF.

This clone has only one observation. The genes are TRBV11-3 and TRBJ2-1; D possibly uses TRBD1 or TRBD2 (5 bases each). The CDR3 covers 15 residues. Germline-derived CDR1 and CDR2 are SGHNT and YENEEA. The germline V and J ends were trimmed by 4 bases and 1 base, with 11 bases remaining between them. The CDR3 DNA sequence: TGTGCCAGCAGCTCCGGGGACCCATCCTACAATGAGCAGTTCTTC. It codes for CASSSGDPSYNEQFF.

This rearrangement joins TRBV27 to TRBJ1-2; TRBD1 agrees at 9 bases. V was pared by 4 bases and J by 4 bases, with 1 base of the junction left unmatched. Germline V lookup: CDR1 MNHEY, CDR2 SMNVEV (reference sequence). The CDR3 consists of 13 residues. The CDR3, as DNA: TGTGCCAGCAGTTCGGGACAGGGCTATGGCTACACCTTC. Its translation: CASSSGQGYGYTF.

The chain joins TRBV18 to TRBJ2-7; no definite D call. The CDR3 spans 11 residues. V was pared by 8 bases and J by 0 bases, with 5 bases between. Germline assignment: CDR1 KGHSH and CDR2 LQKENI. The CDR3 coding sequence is TGTGCCAGCGGCAGCTCCTACGAGCAGTACTTC. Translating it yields CASGSSYEQYF.

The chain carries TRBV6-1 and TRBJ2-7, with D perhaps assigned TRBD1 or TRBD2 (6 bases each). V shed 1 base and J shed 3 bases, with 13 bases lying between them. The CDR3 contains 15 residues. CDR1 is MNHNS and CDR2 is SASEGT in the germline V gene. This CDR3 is CASSEEGGEHYEQYF. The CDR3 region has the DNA TGTGCCAGCAGTGAAGAGGGGGGAGAGCACTACGAGCAGTACTTC.

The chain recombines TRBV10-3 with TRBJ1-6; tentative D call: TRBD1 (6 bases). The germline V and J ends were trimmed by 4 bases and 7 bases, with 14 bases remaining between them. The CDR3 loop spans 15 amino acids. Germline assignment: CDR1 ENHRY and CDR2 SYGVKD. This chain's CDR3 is CAISGDGQFNSPLHF. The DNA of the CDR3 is TGTGCCATCAGTGGGGACGGACAGTTCAATTCACCCCTCCACTTT.

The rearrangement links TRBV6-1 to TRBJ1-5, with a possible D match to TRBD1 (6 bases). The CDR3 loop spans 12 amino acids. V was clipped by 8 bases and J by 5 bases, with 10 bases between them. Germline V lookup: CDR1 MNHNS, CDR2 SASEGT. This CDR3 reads CASQGSHQPQHF. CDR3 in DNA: TGTGCCAGCCAGGGGTCCCATCAGCCCCAGCATTTT.

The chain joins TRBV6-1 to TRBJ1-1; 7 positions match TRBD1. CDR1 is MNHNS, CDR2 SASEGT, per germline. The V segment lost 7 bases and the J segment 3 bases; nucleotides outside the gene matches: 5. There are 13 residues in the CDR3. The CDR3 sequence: CASKVTGDTEAFF. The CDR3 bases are TGTGCCAGCAAGGTCACAGGGGACACTGAAGCTTTCTTT.

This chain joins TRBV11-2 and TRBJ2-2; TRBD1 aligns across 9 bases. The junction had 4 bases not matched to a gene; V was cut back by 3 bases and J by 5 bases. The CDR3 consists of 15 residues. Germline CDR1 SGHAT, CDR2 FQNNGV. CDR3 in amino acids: CASSFTGGRTGELFF. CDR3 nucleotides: TGTGCCAGCAGCTTCACAGGGGGCCGTACCGGGGAGCTGTTTTTT. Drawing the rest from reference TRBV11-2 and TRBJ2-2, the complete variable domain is EAGVAQSPRYKIIEKRQSVAFWCNPISGHATLYWYQQILGQGPKLLIQFQNNGVVDDSQLPKDRFSAERLKGVDSTLKIQPAKLEDSAVYLCASSFTGGRTGELFFGEGSRLTVL.

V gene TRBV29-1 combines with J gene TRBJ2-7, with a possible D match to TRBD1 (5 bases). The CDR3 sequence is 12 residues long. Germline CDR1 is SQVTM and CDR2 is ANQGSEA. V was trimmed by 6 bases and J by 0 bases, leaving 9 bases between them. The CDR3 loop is CSVQVLSYEQYF. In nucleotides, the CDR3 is TGCAGCGTACAGGTTCTCTCCTACGAGCAGTACTTC.

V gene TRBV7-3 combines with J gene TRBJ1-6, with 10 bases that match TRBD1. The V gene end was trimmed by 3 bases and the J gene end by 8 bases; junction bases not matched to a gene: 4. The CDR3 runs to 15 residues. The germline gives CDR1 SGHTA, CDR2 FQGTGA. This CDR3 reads CASSLTGGADSPLHF. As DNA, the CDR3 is TGTGCCAGCAGCTTGACAGGGGGCGCGGATTCACCCCTCCACTTT.

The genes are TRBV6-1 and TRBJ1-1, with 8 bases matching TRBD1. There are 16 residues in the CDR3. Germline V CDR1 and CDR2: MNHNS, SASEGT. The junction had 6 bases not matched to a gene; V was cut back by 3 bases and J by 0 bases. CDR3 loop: CASSEVSTGVNTEAFF. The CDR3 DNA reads TGTGCCAGCAGTGAGGTCTCGACAGGGGTGAACACTGAAGCTTTCTTT.

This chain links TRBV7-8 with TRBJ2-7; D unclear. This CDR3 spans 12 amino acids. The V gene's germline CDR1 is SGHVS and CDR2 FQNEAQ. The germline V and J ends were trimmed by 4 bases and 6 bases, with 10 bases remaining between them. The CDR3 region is CASSSYYAEQYF. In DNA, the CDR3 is TGTGCCAGCAGCTCCTACTACGCCGAGCAGTACTTC.

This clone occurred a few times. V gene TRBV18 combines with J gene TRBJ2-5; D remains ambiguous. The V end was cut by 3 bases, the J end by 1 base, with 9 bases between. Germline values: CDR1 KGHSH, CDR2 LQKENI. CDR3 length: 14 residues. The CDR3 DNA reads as TGTGCCAGCTCACCGAGCGTGGTCCAAGAGACCCAGTACTTC. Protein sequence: CASSPSVVQETQYF.

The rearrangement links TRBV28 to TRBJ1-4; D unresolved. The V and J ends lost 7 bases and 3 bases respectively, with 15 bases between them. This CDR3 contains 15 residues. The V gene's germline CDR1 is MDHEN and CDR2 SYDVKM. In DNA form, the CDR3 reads TGTGCCAGCAATAATCCCGGGGAGCCTAATGAAAAACTGTTTTTT. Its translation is CASNNPGEPNEKLFF. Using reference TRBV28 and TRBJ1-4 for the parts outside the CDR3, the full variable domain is DVKVTQSSRYLVKRTGEKVFLECVQDMDHENMFWYRQDPGLGLRLIYFSYDVKMKEKGDIPEGYSVSREKKERFSLILESASTNQTSMYLCASNNPGEPNEKLFFGSGTQLSVL.

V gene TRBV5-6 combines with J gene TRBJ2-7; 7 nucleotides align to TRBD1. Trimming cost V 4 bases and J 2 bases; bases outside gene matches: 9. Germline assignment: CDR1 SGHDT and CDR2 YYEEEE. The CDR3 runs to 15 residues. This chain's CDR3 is CASSITGAPTYEQYF. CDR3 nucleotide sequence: TGTGCCAGCAGCATCACAGGGGCCCCAACCTACGAGCAGTACTTC. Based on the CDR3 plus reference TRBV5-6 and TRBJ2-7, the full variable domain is DAGVTQSPTHLIKTRGQQVTLRCSPKSGHDTVSWYQQALGQGPQFIFQYYEEEERQRGNFPDRFSGHQFPNYSSELNVNALLLGDSALYLCASSITGAPTYEQYFGPGTRLTVT.

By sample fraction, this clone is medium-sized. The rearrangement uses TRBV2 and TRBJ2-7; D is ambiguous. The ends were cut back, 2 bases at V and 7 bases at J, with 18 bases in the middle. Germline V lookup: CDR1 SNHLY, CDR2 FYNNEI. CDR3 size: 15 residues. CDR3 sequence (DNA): TGTGCCAGCAGTGAACACTCCGCTACTTACACGGAGCAGTACTTC. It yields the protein CASSEHSATYTEQYF.